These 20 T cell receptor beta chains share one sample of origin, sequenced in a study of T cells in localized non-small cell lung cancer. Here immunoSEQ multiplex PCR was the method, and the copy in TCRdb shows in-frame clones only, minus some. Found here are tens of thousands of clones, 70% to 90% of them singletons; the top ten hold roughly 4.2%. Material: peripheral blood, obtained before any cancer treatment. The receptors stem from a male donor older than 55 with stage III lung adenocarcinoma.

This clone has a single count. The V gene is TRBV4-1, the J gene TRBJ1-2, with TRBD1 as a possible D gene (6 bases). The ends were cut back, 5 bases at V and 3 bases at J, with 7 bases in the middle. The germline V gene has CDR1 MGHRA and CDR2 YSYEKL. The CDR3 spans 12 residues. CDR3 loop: CASSRQDYGYTF. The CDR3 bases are TGCGCCAGCAGCAGACAGGACTATGGCTACACCTTC.

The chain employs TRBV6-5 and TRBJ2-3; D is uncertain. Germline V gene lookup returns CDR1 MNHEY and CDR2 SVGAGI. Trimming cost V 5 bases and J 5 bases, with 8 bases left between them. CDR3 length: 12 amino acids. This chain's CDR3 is CASSAPGDTQYF. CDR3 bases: TGTGCCAGCAGTGCCCCGGGAGATACGCAGTATTTT.

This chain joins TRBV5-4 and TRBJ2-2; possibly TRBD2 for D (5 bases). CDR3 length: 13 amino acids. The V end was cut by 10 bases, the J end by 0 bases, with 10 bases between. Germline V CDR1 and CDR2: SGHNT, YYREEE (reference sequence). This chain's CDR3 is CALEGTNTGELFF. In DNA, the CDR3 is TGTGCCCTCGAGGGAACGAACACCGGGGAGCTGTTTTTT.

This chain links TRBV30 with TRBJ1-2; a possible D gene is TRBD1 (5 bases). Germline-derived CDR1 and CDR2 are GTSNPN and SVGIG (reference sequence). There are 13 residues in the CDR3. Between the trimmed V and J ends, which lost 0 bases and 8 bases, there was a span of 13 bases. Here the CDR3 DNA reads TGTGCCTGGAGTGTACCAGGGCGGCGAGGCTACACCTTC. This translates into CAWSVPGRRGYTF.

CDR3: CASSVGSGGHTGELFF. The CDR3, as DNA: TGTGCCAGCAGCGTAGGTAGCGGGGGGCACACCGGGGAGCTGTTTTTT. The chain is built from TRBV9 and TRBJ2-2; 10 bases are shared with TRBD2. This CDR3 spans 16 amino acids. Germline V gene sequence: CDR1 SGDLS, CDR2 YYNGEE. Trimming at V came to 0 bases and at J to 3 bases, leaving 2 bases not matched to a gene.

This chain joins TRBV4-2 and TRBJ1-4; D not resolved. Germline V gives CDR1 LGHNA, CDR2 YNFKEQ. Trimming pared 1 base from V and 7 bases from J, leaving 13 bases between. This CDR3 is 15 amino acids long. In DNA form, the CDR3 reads TGTGCCAGCAGCCAAGGACGCGCCGAGGGTGAAAAACTGTTTTTT. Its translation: CASSQGRAEGEKLFF.

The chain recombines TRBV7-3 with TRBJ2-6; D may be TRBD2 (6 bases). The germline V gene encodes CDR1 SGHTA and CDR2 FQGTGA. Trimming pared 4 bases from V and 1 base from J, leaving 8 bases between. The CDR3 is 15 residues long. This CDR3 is CASSYSGSGANVLTF. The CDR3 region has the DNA TGTGCCAGCAGCTACAGCGGGTCTGGGGCCAACGTCCTGACTTTC.

The CDR3 bases are TGCAGCGCCTGTATCATACAGGGGCTGGAGCAGTTCTTC. It encodes CSACIIQGLEQFF. J is TRBJ2-1 and V is TRBV29-1; 7 bases match TRBD1. The length of the CDR3 is 13 residues. CDR1 SQVTM and CDR2 ANQGSEA come from the germline V gene. Trimming cost V 7 bases and J 10 bases; bases outside gene matches: 13.

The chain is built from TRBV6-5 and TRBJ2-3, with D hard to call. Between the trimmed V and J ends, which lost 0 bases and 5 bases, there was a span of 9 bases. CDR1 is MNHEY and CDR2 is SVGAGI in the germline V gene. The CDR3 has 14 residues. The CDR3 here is CASSYSDGEDTQYF. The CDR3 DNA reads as TGTGCCAGCAGTTACTCGGACGGAGAAGATACGCAGTATTTT.

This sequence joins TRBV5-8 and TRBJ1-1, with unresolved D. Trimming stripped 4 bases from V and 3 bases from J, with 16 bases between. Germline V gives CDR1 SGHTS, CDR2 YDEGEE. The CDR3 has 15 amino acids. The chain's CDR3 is CASSPEPRWDTEAFF. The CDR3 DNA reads TGTGCCAGCAGCCCTGAACCGCGATGGGACACTGAAGCTTTCTTT.

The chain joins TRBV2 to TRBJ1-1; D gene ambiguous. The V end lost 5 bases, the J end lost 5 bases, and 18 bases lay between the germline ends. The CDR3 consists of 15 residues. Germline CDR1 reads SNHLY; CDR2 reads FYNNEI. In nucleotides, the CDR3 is TGTGCCAGCAGTATAGTCGGAGACCTGGGGACTGAAGCTTTCTTT. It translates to CASSIVGDLGTEAFF.

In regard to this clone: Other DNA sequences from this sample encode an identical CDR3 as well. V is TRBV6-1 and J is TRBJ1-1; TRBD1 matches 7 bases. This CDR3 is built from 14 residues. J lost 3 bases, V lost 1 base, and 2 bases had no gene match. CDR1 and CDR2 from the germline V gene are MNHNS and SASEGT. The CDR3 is CASSEDRGDTEAFF. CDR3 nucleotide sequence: TGTGCCAGCAGTGAAGACAGGGGTGACACTGAAGCTTTCTTT.

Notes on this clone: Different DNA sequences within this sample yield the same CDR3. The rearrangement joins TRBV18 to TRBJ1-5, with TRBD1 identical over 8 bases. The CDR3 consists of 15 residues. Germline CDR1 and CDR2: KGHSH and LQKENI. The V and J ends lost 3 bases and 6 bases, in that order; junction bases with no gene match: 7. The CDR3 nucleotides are TGTGCCAGCTCACCCGACAGGGGATCAGGTCAGCCCCAGCATTTT. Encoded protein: CASSPDRGSGQPQHF.

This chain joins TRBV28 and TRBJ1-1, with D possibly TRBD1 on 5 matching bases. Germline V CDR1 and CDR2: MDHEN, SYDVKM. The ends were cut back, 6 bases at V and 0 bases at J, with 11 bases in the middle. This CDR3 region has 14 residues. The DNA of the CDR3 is TGTGCCAGCAGACCCGGGACGTTGAACACTGAAGCTTTCTTT. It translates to CASRPGTLNTEAFF.

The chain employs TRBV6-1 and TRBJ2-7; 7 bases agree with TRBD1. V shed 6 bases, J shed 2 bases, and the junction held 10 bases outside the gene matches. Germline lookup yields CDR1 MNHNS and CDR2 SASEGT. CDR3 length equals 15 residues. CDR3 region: CASRDLEGAPYEQYF. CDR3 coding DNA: TGTGCCAGCAGAGACCTCGAGGGGGCCCCCTACGAGCAGTACTTC.

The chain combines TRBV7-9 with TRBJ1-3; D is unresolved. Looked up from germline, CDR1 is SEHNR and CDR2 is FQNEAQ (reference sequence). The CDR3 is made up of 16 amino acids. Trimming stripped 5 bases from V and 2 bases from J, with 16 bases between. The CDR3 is CASSLIGGFAGNTIYF. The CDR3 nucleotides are TGTGCCAGCAGCCTGATTGGAGGATTTGCTGGAAACACCATATATTTT. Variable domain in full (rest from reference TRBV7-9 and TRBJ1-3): DTGVSQNPRHKITKRGQNVTFRCDPISEHNRLYWYRQTLGQGPEFLTYFQNEAQLEKSRLLSDRFSAERPKGSFSTLEIQRTEQGDSAMYLCASSLIGGFAGNTIYFGEGSWLTVV.

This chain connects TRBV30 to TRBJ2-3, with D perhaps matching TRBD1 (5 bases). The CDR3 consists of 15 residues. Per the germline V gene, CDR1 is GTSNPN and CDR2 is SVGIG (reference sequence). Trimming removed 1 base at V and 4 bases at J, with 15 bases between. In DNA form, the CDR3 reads TGTGCCTGGAGTGGGAAGGTAGGGGTTCCAGATACGCAGTATTTT. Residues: CAWSGKVGVPDTQYF.

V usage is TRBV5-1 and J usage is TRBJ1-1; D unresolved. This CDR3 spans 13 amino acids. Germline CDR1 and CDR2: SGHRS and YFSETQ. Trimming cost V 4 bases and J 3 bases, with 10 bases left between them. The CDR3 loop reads CASSATLDTEAFF. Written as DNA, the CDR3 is TGCGCCAGCAGCGCAACATTGGACACTGAAGCTTTCTTT.

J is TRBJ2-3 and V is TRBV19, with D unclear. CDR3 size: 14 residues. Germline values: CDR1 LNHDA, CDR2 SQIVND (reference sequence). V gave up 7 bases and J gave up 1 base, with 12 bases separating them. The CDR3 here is CASTPVLGTDTQYF. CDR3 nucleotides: TGTGCCAGTACCCCAGTCCTCGGCACAGATACGCAGTATTTT. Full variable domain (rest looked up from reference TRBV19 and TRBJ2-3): DGGITQSPKYLFRKEGQNVTLSCEQNLNHDAMYWYRQDPGQGLRLIYYSQIVNDFQKGDIAEGYSVSREKKESFPLTVTSAQKNPTAFYLCASTPVLGTDTQYFGPGTRLTVL.

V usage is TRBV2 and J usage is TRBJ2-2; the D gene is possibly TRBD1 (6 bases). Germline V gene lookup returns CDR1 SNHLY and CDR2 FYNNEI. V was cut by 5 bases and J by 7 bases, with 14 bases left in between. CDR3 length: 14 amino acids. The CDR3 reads CASSIQGTGGELFF. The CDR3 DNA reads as TGTGCCAGCAGTATCCAGGGGACGGGCGGGGAGCTGTTTTTT.